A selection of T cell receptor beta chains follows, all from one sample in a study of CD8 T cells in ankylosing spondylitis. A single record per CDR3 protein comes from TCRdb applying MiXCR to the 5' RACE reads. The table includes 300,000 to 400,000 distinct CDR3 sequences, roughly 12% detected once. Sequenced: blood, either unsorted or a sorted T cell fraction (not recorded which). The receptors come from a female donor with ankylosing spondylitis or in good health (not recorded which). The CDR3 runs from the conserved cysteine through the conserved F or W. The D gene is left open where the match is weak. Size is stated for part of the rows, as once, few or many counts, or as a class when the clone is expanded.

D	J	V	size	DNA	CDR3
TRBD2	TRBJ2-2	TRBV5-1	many	TGCGCCAGCAGCCCTGGGGGACTAGCGAACACCGGGGAGCTGTTTTTT	CASSPGGLANTGELFF
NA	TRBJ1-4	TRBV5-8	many	TGTGCCAGCAGCTTCATTTACGAAAAACTGTTTTTT	CASSFIYEKLFF
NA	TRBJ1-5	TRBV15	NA	TGTGCCACCAGCAGAGATGGAAGGGCTTGGGGCAATCAGCCCCAGCATTTT	CATSRDGRAWGNQPQHF
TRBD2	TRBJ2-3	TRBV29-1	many	TGCAGCGTGATAAGGGAGGGAGATACGCAGTATTTT	CSVIREGDTQYF
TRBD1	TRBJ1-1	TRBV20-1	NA	TGCTTCCTTTACAGGGGAGGAAACACTGAAGCTTTCTTT	CFLYRGGNTEAFF
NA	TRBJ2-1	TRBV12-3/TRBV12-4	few	TGTGCCAGCAGTTGGGGGGAGCTCAATGAGCAGTTCTTC	CASSWGELNEQFF
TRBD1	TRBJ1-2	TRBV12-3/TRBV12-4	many	TGTGCCAGCAGTTTACCCCGACAGGGCCGGGGCTACACCTTC	CASSLPRQGRGYTF
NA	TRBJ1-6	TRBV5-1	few	TGCGCCAGCAGCTTGGATTGGGGGGCTCTTGATAATTCACCCCTCCACTTT	CASSLDWGALDNSPLHF
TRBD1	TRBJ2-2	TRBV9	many	TGTGCCAGCAGCGCGGGACAGGGGGCGAACACCGGGGAGCTGTTTTTT	CASSAGQGANTGELFF
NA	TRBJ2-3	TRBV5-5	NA	TGTGCCAGCAGCTTACGGGCAAACACAGATACGCAGTATTTT	CASSLRANTDTQYF